This TCR beta chain was identified in a study of CD4 T cells in relation to SARS-CoV-2 and coronaviruses. Unexposed donor CD4+ T cells date from 2011-2018, before the COVID-19 pandemic. This clone was seen just once. As yet, its antigen is unknown. Findings of the study overall: Memory recall responses, not primary responses primed in culture, are what the assay detects. Samples before the pandemic and after infection were not matched within any donor.

Trimming cost V 1 base and J 1 base, with 12 bases left between them. CDR1 is KGHDR, CDR2 SFDVKD, per germline. The CDR3 is made up of 16 amino acids. Generated by immunoSEQ multiplex PCR, the TCRdb table keeps only in-frame clones and is missing some. The sample lists 60,000 or so clones, over 90% occurring once. The chain employs TRBV24-1 and TRBJ1-2, with D tentatively TRBD1 (6 bases). The sample was naive CD4+ T cells from PBMCs. As for subset: naive CD4+ T cells isolated by negative enrichment. This receptor was taken from a human donor in good health. In nucleotides, the CDR3 is TGTGCCACCAGTGATTTATGGCAGGGGCTTAACTATGGCTACACCTTC. Translating gives CATSDLWQGLNYGYTF.